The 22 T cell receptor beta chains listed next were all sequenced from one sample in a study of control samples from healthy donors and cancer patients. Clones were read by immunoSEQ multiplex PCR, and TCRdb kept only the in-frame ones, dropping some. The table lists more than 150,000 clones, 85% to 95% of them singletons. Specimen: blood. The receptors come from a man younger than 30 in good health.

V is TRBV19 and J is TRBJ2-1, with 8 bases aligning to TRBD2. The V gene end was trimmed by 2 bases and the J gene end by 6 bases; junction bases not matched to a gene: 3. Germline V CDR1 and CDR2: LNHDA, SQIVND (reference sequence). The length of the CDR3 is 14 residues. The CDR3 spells CASSIMAGGNEQFF. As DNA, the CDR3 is TGTGCCAGTAGTATAATGGCGGGGGGCAATGAGCAGTTCTTC. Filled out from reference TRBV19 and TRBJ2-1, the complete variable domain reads DGGITQSPKYLFRKEGQNVTLSCEQNLNHDAMYWYRQDPGQGLRLIYYSQIVNDFQKGDIAEGYSVSREKKESFPLTVTSAQKNPTAFYLCASSIMAGGNEQFFGPGTRLTVL.

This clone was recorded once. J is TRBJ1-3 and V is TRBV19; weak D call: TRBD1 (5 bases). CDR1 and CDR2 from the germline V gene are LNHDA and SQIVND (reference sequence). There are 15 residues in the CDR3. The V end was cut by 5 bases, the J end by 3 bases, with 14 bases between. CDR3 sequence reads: CASSARQYHGNTIYF. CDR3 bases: TGTGCCAGTAGTGCAAGACAGTACCATGGAAACACCATATATTTT. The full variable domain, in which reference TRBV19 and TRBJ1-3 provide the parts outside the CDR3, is DGGITQSPKYLFRKEGQNVTLSCEQNLNHDAMYWYRQDPGQGLRLIYYSQIVNDFQKGDIAEGYSVSREKKESFPLTVTSAQKNPTAFYLCASSARQYHGNTIYFGEGSWLTVV.

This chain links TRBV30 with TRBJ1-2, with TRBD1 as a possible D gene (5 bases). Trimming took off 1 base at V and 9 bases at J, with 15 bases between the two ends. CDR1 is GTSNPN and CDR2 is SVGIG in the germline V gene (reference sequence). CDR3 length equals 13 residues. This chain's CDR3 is CAWSDTGTGSYTF. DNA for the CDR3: TGTGCCTGGAGTGACACCGGGACTGGAAGCTACACCTTC.

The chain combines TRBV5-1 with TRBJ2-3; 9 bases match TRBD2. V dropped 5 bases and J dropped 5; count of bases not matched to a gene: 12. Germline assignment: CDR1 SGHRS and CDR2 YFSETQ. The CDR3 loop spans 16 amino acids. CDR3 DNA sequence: TGCGCCAGCAGGACAACTCTAGCGGGGCGGGGAGATACGCAGTATTTT. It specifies CASRTTLAGRGDTQYF.

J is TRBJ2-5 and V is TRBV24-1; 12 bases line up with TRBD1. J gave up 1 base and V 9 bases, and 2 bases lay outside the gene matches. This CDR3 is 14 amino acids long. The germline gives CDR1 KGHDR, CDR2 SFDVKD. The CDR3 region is CATRDRGLQETQYF. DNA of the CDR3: TGTGCCACCCGGGACAGGGGGCTCCAAGAGACCCAGTACTTC.

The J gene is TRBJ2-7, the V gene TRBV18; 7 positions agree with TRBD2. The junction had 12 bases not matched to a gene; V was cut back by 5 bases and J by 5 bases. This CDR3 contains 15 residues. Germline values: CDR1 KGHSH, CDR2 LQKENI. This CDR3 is CASSSTRGDGDEQYF. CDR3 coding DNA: TGTGCCAGCTCATCTACACGGGGGGACGGCGACGAGCAGTACTTC.

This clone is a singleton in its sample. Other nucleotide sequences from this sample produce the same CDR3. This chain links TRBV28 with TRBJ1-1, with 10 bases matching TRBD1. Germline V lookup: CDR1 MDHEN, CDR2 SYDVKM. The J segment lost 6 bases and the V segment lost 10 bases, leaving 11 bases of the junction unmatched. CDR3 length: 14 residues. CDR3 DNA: TGTGCCATCGTGCCTTCGGGACAGGGGTCTGAAGCTTTCTTT. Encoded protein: CAIVPSGQGSEAFF.

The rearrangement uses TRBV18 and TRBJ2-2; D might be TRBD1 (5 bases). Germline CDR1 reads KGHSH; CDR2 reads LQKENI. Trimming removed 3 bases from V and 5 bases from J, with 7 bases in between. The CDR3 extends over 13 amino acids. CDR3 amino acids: CASSPDTTGELFF. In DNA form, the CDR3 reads TGTGCCAGCTCACCGGACACAACCGGGGAGCTGTTTTTT.

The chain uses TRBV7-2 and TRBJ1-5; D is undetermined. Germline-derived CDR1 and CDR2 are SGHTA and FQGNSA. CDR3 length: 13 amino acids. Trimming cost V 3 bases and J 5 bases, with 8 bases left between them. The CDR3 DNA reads TGTGCCAGCAGCTTTGATGTCGATCAGCCCCAGCATTTT. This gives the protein CASSFDVDQPQHF.

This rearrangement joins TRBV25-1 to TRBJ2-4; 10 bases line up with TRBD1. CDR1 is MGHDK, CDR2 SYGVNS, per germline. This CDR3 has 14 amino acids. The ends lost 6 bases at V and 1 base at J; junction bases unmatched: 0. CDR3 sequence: CASRGQGAKNIQYF. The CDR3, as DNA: TGTGCCAGCAGGGGACAGGGGGCCAAAAACATTCAGTACTTC.

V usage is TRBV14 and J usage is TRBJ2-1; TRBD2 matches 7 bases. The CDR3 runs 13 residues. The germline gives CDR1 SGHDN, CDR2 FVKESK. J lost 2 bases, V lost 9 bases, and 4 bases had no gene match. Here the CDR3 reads CASREGPYNEQFF. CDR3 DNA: TGTGCCAGTAGGGAGGGTCCCTACAATGAGCAGTTCTTC.

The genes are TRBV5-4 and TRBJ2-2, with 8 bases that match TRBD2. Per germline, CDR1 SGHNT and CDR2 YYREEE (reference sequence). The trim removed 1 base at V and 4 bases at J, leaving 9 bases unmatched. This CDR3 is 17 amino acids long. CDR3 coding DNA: TGTGCCAGCAGCTTGAGCTCACGGGGGGGTCGCACCGGGGAGCTGTTTTTT. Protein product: CASSLSSRGGRTGELFF.

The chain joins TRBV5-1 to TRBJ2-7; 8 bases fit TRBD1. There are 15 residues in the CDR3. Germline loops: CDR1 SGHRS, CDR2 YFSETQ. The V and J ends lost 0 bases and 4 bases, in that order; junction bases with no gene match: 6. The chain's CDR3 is CASSLAPGGLYEQYF. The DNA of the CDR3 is TGCGCCAGCAGCTTGGCCCCAGGGGGCCTATACGAGCAGTACTTC. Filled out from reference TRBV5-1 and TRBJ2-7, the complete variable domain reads KAGVTQTPRYLIKTRGQQVTLSCSPISGHRSVSWYQQTPGQGLQFLFEYFSETQRNKGNFPGRFSGRQFSNSRSEMNVSTLELGDSALYLCASSLAPGGLYEQYFGPGTRLTVT.

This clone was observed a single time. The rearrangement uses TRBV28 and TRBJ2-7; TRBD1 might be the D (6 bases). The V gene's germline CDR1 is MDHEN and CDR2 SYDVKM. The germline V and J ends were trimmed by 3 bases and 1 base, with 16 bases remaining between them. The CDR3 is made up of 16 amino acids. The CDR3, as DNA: TGTGCCAGCAGTTTCCCCCGAGGGGGTGATTCCTACGAGCAGTACTTC. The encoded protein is CASSFPRGGDSYEQYF.

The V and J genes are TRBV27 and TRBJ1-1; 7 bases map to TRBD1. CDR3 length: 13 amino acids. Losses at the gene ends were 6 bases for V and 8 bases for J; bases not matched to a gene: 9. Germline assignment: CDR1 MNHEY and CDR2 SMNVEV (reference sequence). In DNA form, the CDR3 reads TGTGCCAGCAGCCACGGGACAGTGGCAGAAGCTTTCTTT. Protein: CASSHGTVAEAFF.

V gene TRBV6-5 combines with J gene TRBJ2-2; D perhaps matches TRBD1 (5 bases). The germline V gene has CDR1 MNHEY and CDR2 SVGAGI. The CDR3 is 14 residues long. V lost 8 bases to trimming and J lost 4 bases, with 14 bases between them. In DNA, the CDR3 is TGTGCCAGCGAAGGCCATAGGGGCACCGGGGAGCTGTTTTTT. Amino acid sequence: CASEGHRGTGELFF.

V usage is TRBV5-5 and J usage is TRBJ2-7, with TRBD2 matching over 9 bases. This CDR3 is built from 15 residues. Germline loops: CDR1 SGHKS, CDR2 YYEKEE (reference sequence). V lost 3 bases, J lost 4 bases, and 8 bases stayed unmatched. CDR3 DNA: TGTGCCAGCAGCTCCGGGACTAGCAATATTTACGAGCAGTACTTC. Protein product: CASSSGTSNIYEQYF.

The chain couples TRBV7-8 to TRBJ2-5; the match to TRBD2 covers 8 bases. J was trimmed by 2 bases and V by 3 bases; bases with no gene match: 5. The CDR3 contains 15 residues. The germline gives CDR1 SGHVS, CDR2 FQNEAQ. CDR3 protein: CASSFRGGVQETQYF. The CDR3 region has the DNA TGTGCCAGCAGCTTCCGGGGGGGGGTACAAGAGACCCAGTACTTC.

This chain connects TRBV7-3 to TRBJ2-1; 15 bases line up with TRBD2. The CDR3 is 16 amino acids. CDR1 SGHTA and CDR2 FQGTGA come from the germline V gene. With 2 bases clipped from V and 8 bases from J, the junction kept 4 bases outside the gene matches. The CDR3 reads CASSLGLAGGIDEQFF. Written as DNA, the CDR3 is TGTGCCAGCAGCTTAGGACTAGCGGGGGGGATCGATGAGCAGTTCTTC.

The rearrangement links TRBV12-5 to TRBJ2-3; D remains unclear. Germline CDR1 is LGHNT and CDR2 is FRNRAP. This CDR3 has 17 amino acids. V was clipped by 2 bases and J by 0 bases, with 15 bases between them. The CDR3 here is CASGLNRRRTSTDTQYF. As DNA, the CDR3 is TGTGCTAGTGGTTTGAACCGACGACGCACTAGCACAGATACGCAGTATTTT.

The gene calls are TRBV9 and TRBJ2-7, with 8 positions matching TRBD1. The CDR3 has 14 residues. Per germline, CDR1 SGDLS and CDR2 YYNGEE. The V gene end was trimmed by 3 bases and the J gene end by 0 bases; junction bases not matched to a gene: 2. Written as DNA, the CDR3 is TGTGCCAGCAGCGCGGACAGGGCCTCCTACGAGCAGTACTTC. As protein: CASSADRASYEQYF.

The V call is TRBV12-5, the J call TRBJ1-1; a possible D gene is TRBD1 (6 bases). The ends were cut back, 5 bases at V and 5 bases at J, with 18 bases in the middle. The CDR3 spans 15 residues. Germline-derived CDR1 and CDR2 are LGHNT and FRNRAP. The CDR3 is CASGPGDTRRTEAFF. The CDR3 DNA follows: TGTGCTAGTGGTCCAGGGGATACACGGAGGACTGAAGCTTTCTTT.